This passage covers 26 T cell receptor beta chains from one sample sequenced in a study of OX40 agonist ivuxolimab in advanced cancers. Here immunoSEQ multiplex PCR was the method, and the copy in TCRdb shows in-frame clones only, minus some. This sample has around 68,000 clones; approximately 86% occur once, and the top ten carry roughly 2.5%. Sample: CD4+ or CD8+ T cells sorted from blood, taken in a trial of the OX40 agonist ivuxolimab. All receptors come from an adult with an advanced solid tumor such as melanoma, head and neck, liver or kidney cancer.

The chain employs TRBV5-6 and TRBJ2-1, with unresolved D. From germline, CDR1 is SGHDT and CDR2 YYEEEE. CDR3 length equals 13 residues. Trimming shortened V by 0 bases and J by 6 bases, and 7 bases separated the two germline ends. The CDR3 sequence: CASSLGGPNEQFF. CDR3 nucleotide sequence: TGTGCCAGCAGCTTGGGGGGTCCCAATGAGCAGTTCTTC. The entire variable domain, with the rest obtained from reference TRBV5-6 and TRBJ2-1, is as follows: DAGVTQSPTHLIKTRGQQVTLRCSPKSGHDTVSWYQQALGQGPQFIFQYYEEEERQRGNFPDRFSGHQFPNYSSELNVNALLLGDSALYLCASSLGGPNEQFFGPGTRLTVL.

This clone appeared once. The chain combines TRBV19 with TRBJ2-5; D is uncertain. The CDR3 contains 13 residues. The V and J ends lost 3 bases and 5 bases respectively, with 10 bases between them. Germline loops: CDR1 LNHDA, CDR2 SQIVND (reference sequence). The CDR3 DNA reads TGTGCCAGTAGTATGGTTCCGGAGGAGACCCAGTACTTC. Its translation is CASSMVPEETQYF.

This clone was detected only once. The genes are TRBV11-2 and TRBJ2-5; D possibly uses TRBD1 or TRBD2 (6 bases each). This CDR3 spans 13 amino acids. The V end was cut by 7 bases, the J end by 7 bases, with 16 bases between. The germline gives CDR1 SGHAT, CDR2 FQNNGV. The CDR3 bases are TGTGCCAGCAACCCAGGGGCGGAGGGGACCCAGTACTTC. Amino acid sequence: CASNPGAEGTQYF.

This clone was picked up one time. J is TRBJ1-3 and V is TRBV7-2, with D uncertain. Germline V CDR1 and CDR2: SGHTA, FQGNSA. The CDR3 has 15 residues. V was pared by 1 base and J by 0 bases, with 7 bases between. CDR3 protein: CASSLEPSSGNTIYF. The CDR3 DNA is TGTGCCAGCAGCTTAGAACCGAGCTCTGGAAACACCATATATTTT.

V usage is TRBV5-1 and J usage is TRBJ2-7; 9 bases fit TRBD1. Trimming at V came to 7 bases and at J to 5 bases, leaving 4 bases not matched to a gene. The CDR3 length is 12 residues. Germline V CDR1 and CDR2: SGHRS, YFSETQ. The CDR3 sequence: CASGTGRDEQYF. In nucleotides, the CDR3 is TGCGCCAGCGGGACAGGGCGCGACGAGCAGTACTTC.

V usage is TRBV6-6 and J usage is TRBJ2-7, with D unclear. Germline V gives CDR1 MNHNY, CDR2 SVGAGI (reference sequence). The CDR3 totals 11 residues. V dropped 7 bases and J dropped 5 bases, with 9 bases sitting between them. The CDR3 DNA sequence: TGTGCCAGCACGGGTAACCACGAGCAGTACTTC. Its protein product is CASTGNHEQYF.

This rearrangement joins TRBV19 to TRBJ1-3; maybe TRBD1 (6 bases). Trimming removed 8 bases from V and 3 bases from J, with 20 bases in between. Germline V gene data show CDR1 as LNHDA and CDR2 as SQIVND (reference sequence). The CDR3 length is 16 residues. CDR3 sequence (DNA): TGTGCCAGTGCGGATTTCGGGGGGCTGCATGGAAACACCATATATTTT. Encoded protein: CASADFGGLHGNTIYF.

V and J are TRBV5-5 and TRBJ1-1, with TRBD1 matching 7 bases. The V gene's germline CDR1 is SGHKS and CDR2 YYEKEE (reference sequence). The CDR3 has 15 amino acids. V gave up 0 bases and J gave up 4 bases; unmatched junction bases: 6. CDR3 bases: TGTGCCAGCAGCTTGGAAACAGGGGATTTCACTGAAGCTTTCTTT. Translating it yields CASSLETGDFTEAFF.

The CDR3 region has the DNA TGTGCCTGGAGTCCCGACAGGGGCACAAATTCACCCCTCCACTTT. It encodes CAWSPDRGTNSPLHF. The chain couples TRBV30 to TRBJ1-6; 8 bases line up with TRBD1. V shed 2 bases, J shed 7 bases, and the junction held 7 bases outside the gene matches. This CDR3 region has 15 residues. CDR1 is GTSNPN, CDR2 SVGIG, per germline (reference sequence). Full variable domain (missing parts from reference TRBV30 and TRBJ1-6): SQTIHQWPATLVQPVGSPLSLECTVEGTSNPNLYWYRQAAGRGLQLLFYSVGIGQISSEVPQNLSASRPQDRQFILSSKKLLLSDSGFYLCAWSPDRGTNSPLHFGNGTRLTVT.

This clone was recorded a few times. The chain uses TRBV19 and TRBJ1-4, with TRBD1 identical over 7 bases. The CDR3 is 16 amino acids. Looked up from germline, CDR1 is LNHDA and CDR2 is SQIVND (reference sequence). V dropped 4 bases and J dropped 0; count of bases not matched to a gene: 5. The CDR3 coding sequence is TGTGCCAGTAGTAGGGACAGCAAACCAACTAATGAAAAACTGTTTTTT. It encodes CASSRDSKPTNEKLFF. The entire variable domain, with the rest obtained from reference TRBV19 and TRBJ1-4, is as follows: DGGITQSPKYLFRKEGQNVTLSCEQNLNHDAMYWYRQDPGQGLRLIYYSQIVNDFQKGDIAEGYSVSREKKESFPLTVTSAQKNPTAFYLCASSRDSKPTNEKLFFGSGTQLSVL.

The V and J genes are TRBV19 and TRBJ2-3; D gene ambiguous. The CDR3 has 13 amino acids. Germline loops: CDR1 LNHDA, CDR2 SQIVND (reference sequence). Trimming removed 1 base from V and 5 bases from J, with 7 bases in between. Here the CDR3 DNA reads TGTGCCAGTAGTATAGGGCCCCGAGATACGCAGTATTTT. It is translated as CASSIGPRDTQYF. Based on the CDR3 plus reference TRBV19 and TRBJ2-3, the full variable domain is DGGITQSPKYLFRKEGQNVTLSCEQNLNHDAMYWYRQDPGQGLRLIYYSQIVNDFQKGDIAEGYSVSREKKESFPLTVTSAQKNPTAFYLCASSIGPRDTQYFGPGTRLTVL.

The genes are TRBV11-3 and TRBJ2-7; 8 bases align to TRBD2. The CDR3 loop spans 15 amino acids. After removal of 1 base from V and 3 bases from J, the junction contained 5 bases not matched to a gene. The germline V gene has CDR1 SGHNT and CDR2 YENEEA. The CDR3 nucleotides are TGTGCCAGCAGCTTAGTTCGGGGGGGGCACTACGAGCAGTACTTC. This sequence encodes CASSLVRGGHYEQYF.

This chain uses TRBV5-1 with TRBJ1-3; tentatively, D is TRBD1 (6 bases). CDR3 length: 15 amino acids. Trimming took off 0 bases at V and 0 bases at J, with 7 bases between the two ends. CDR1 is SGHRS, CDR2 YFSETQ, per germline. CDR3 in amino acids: CASSLGTDSGNTIYF. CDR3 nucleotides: TGCGCCAGCAGCTTGGGGACAGACTCTGGAAACACCATATATTTT.

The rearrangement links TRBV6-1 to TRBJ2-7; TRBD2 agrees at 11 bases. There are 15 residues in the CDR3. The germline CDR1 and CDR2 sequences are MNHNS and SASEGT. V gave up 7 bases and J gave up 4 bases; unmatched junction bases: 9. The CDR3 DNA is TGTGCCAGCACTGCCACTAGCGGGAGTTGGTACGAGCAGTACTTC. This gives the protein CASTATSGSWYEQYF.

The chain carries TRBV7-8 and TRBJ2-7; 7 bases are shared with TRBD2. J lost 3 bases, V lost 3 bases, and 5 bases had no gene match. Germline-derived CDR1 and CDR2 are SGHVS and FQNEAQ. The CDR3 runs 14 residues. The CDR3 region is CASSLASGSYEQYF. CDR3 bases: TGTGCCAGCAGCTTGGCTAGCGGAAGCTACGAGCAGTACTTC.

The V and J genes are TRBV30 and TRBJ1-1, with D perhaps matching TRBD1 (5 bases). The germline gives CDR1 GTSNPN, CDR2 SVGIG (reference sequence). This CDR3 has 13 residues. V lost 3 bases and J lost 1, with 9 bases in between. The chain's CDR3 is CAWSPQGNTEAFF. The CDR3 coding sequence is TGTGCCTGGAGCCCTCAGGGGAACACTGAAGCTTTCTTT. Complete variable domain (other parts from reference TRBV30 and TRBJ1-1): SQTIHQWPATLVQPVGSPLSLECTVEGTSNPNLYWYRQAAGRGLQLLFYSVGIGQISSEVPQNLSASRPQDRQFILSSKKLLLSDSGFYLCAWSPQGNTEAFFGQGTRLTVV.

CDR3 in DNA: TGCGCCAGCAGCCAACAGATTCTCTACGAGCAGTACTTC. It is translated as CASSQQILYEQYF. The J gene is TRBJ2-7, the V gene TRBV4-3; D is unresolved. Trimming stripped 2 bases from V and 3 bases from J, with 8 bases between. CDR3 length: 13 amino acids. CDR1 is LGHNA, CDR2 YSLEER, per germline.

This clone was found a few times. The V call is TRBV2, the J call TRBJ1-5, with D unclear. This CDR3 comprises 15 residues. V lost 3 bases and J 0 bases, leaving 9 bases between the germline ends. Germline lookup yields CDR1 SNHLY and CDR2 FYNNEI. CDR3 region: CASSDGQLSNQPQHF. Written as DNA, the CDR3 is TGTGCCAGCAGTGACGGGCAACTTAGCAATCAGCCCCAGCATTTT.

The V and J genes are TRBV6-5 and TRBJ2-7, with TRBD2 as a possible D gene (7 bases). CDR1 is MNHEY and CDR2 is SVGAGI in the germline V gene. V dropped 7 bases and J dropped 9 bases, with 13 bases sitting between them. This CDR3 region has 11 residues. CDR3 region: CASTRGGWQYF. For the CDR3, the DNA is TGTGCCAGCACTAGGGGGGGCTGGCAGTACTTC.

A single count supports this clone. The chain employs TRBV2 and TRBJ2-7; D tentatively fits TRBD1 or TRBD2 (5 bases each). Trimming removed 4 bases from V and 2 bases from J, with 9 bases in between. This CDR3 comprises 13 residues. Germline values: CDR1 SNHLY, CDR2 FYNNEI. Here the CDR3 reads CASSGTGPYEQYF. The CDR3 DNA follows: TGTGCCAGCAGTGGGACGGGACCCTACGAGCAGTACTTC. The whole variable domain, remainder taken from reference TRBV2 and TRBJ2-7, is EPEVTQTPSHQVTQMGQEVILRCVPISNHLYFYWYRQILGQKVEFLVSFYNNEISEKSEIFDDQFSVERPDGSNFTLKIRSTKLEDSAMYFCASSGTGPYEQYFGPGTRLTVT.

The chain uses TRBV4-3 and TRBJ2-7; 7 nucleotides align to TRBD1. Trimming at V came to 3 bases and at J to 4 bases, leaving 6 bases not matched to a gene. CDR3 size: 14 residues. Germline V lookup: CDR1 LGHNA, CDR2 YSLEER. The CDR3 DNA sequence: TGCGCCAGCAGCCAGGTACAGGGGTGGTACGAGCAGTACTTC. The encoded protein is CASSQVQGWYEQYF.

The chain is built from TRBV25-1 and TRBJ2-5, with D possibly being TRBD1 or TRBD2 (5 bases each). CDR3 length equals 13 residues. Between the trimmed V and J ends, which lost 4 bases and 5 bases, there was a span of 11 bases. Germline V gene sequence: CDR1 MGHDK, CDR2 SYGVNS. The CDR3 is CASSGEGRETQYF. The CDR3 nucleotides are TGTGCCAGCAGTGGCGAGGGACGGGAGACCCAGTACTTC.

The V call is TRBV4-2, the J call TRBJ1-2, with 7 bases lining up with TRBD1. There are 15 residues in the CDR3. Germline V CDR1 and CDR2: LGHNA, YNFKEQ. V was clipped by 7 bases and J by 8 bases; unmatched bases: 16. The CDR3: CASKGGTARREGYTF. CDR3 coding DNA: TGTGCCAGCAAGGGCGGGACAGCGAGACGAGAGGGCTACACCTTC.

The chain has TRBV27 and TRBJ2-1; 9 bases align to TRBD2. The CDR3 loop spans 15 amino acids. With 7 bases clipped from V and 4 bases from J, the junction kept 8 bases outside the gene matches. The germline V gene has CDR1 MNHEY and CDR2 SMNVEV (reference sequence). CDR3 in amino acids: CASKYASGIYNEQFF. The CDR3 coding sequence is TGTGCCAGCAAGTACGCTAGCGGGATATACAATGAGCAGTTCTTC.

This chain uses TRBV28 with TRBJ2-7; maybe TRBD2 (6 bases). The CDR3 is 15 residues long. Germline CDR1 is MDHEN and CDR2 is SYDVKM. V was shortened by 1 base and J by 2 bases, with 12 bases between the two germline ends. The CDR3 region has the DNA TGTGCCAGCAGTTTATCGGTTAGCGGTCCCTACGAGCAGTACTTC. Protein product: CASSLSVSGPYEQYF. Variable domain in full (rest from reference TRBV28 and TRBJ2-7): DVKVTQSSRYLVKRTGEKVFLECVQDMDHENMFWYRQDPGLGLRLIYFSYDVKMKEKGDIPEGYSVSREKKERFSLILESASTNQTSMYLCASSLSVSGPYEQYFGPGTRLTVT.

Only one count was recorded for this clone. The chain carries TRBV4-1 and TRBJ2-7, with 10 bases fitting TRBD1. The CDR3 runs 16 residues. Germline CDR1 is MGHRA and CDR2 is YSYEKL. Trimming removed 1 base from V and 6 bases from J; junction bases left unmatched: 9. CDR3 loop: CASSQGARDRGPEQYF. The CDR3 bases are TGCGCCAGCAGCCAAGGGGCTAGGGACAGGGGTCCCGAGCAGTACTTC.